The clone carrying this T cell receptor beta chain was counted a few times. The data are from a study of regulatory T cells in long-lasting Graves disease. Arm-PCR of CDR3 regions and iRepertoire HTBI primers were used to build TCR beta libraries. TCRdb redid the calling of the multiplex PCR reads with MiXCR, one entry per CDR3 protein. Here the sample spans about 350,000 distinct CDR3 sequences, 15% to 20% being singletons. Time point of the sample: newly diagnosed GD, antithyroid drugs for less than 3 months. PBMC-extracted RNA yielded the TCR library. The same sample was also studied in work on T cells in Graves' hyperthyroidism and ophthalmopathy.

The source is a woman between 18 and 29 years old with Graves disease. Material: peripheral blood mononuclear cells (PBMCs), obtained at new diagnosis, from a patient treated with antithyroid drugs.

This CDR3 is CASSAGGTGVYNTGELFF. Written as DNA, the CDR3 is TGTGCCAGCAGCGCGGGGGGGACGGGAGTATACAACACCGGGGAGCTGTTTTTT. The chain uses TRBV9 and TRBJ2-2; TRBD2 agrees at 8 bases. Germline V lookup: CDR1 SGDLS, CDR2 YYNGEE. This CDR3 is 18 amino acids long. J lost 2 bases, V lost 3 bases, and 12 bases had no gene match.